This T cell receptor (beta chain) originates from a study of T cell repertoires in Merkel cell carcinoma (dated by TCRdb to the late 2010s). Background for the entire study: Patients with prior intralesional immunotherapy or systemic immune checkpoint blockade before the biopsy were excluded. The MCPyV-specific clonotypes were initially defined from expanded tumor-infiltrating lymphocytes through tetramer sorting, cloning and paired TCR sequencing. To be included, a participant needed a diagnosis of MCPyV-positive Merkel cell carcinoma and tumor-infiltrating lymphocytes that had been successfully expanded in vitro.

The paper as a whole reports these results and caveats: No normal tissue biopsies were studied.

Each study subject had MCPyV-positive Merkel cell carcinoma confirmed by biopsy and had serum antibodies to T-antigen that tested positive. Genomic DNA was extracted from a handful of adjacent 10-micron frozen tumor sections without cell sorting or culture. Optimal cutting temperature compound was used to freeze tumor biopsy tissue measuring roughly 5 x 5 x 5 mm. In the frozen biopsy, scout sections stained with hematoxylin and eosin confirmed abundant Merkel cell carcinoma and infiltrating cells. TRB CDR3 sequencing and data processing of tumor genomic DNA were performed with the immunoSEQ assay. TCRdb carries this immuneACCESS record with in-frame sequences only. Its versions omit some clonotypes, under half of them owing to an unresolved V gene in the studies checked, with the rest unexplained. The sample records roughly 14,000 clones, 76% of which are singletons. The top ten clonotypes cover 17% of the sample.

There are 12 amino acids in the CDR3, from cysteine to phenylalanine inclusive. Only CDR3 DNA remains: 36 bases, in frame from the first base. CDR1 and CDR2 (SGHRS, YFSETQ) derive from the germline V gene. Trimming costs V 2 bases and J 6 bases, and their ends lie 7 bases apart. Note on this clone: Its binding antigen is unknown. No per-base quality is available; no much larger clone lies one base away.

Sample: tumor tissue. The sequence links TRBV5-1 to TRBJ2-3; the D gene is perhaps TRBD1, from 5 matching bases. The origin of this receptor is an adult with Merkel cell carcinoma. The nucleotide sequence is TGCGCCAGCAGCTTAGGGGCCGATACGCAGTATTTT. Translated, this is CASSLGADTQYF.